This T cell receptor (beta chain) was recovered during a study of cytomegalovirus exposure and HLA in healthy donors. Study in general: The Caucasian-associated ancestry cluster contained 81% of the approximately 400 genotyped donors. Study-wide findings and caveats: Across donors, presence/absence analyses took sequencing depth to be roughly uniform. Researchers reported in a later analysis that common viral pathogens appeared linked to several top clusters.

This PCR relied on a set of 60 Vbeta primers and 13 Jbeta primers. Some clones are missing from TCRdb's copy, which holds only in-frame ones; the method was immunoSEQ multiplex PCR. The data hold fewer than 150,000 clones, with approximately 77% observed a single time. This CDR3 spans 14 amino acids. Germline CDR1 is SEHNR and CDR2 is FQNEAQ (reference sequence). V gave up 2 bases and J gave up 8 bases; unmatched junction bases: 8. Notes on this clone: Its antigen is as yet unknown.

This TCR was sampled from a man between 25 and 39 years old in good health and CMV-seronegative. The rearrangement joins TRBV7-9 to TRBJ1-1, with 7 bases aligning to TRBD1. Sequenced: PBMCs. CDR3: CASSLLGQGVEAFF. CDR3 DNA: TGTGCCAGCAGCTTATTAGGGCAGGGGGTCGAAGCTTTCTTT.